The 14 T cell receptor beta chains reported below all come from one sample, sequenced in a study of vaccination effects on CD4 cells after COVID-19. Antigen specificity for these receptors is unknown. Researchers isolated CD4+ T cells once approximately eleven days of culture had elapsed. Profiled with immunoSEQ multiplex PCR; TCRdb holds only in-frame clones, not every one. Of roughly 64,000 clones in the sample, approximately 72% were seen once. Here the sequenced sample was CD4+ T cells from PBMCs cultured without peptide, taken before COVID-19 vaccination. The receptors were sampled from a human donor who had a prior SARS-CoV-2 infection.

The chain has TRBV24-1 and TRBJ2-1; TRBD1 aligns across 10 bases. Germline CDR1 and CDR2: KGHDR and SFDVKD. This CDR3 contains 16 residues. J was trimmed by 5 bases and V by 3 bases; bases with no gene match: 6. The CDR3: CATSDPGTGADNEQFF. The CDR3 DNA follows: TGTGCCACCAGTGATCCCGGGACAGGGGCAGACAATGAGCAGTTCTTC.

The CDR3 is CASREDTGELFF. The CDR3, as DNA: TGTGCCAGCAGAGAAGATACCGGGGAGCTGTTTTTT. The chain carries TRBV12-3 or TRBV12-4 and TRBJ2-2; D uncertain. The CDR3 loop spans 12 amino acids. The germline V and J ends were trimmed by 6 bases and 5 bases, with 7 bases remaining between them.

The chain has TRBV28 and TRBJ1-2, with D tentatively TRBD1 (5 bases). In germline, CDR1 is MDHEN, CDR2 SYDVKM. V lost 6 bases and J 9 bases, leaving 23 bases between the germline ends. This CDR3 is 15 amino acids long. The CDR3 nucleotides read TGTGCCAGCAGCTTAACCGTACGTACCATGGACAGCTACACCTTC. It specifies CASSLTVRTMDSYTF.

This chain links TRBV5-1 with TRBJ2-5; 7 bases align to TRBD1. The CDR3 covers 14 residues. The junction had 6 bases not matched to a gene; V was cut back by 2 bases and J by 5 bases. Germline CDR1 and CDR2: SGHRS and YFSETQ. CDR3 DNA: TGCGCCAGCAGCTTCGGGCAGGGGGACGAGACCCAGTACTTC. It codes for CASSFGQGDETQYF.

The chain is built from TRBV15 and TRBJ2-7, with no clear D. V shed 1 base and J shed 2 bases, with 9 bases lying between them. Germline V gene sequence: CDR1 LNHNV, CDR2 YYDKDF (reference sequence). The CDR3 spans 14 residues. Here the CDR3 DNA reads TGTGCCACCAGCAGAGGCTCCAAAACCTACGAGCAGTACTTC. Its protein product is CATSRGSKTYEQYF.

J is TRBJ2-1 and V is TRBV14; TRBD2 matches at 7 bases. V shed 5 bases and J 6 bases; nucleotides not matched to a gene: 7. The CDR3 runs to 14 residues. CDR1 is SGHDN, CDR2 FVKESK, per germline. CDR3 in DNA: TGTGCCAGCAGCGTATTTGGCGGGAGCAATGAGCAGTTCTTC. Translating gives CASSVFGGSNEQFF.

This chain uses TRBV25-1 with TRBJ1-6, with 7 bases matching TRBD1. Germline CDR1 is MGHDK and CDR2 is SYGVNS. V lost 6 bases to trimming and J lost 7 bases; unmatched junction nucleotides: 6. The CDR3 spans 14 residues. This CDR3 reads CASRGTVPNSPLHF. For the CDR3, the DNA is TGTGCCAGCAGGGGGACAGTCCCAAATTCACCCCTCCACTTT. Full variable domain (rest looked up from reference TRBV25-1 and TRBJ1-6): EADIYQTPRYLVIGTGKKITLECSQTMGHDKMYWYQQDPGMELHLIHYSYGVNSTEKGDLSSESTVSRIRTEHFPLTLESARPSHTSQYLCASRGTVPNSPLHFGNGTRLTVT.

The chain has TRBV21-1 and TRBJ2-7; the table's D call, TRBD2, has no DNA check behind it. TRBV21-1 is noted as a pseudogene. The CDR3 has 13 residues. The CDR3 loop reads CASSKRRDYEQYF. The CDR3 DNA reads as TGTGCCAGCAGCAAAAGGAGAGACTACGAGCAGTACTTC.

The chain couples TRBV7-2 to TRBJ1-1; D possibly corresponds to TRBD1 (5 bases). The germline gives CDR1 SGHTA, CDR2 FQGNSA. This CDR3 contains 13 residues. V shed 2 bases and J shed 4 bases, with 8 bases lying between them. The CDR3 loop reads CASSLQGSTEAFF. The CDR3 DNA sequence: TGTGCCAGCAGCTTACAGGGAAGCACTGAAGCTTTCTTT.

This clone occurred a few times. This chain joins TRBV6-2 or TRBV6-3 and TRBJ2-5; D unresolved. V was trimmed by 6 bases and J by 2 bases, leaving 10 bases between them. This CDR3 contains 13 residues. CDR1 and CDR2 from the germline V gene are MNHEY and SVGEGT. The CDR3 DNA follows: TGTGCCAGCAGCGATGCCTCTCAAGAGACCCAGTACTTC. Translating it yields CASSDASQETQYF.

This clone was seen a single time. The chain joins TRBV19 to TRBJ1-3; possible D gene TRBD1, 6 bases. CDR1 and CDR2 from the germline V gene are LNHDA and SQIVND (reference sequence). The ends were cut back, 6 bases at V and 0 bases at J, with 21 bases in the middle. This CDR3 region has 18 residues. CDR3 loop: CASRTKGVDRFSGNTIYF. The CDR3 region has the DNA TGTGCCAGTAGGACGAAAGGGGTAGACAGGTTCTCTGGAAACACCATATATTTT.

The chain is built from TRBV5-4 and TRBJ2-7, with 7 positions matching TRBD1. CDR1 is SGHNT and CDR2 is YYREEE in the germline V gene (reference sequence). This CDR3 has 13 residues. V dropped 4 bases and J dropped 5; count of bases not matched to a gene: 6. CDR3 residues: CASSLRDSHEQYF. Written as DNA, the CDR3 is TGTGCCAGCAGCCTCCGGGACAGTCACGAGCAGTACTTC.

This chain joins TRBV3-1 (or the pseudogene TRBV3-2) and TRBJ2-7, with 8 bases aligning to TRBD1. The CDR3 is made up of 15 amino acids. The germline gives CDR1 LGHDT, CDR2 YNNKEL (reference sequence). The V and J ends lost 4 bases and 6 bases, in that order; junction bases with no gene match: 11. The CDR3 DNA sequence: TGTGCCAGCAGCCGAGACTCCGGGACAGGAATCGAGCAGTACTTC. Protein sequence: CASSRDSGTGIEQYF.

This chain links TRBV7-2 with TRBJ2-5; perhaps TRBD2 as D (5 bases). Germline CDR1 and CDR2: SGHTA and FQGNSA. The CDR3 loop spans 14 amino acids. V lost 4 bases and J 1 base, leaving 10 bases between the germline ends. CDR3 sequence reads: CASSSPGSQETQYF. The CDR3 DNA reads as TGTGCCAGCAGCTCGCCGGGGAGCCAAGAGACCCAGTACTTC.